A single sample gave rise to the 9 T cell receptor beta chains below, sequenced in a study of shared clonotypes between healthy human individuals. Naive CD8 cells lacked CD45RO, underwent positive selection for CCR7 and left out terminally differentiated effector memory CD45RA+ cells. Profiling relied on immunoSEQ multiplex PCR, and the TCRdb table lists in-frame clones only, not all of them. The sample includes about 2.2 million clones, around 93% of them seen just once. Sequencing was done on a sample of naive CD8+ T cells from PBMCs. The receptors derive from a man younger than 30 in good health. Some clones in this sample may be carry-over from other donors' samples.

This chain uses TRBV9 with TRBJ1-4; 7 bases align to TRBD1. V gave up 5 bases and J gave up 6 bases; unmatched junction bases: 10. CDR3 length equals 15 residues. Germline loops: CDR1 SGDLS, CDR2 YYNGEE. CDR3 protein: CASSKVQGKDEKLFF. CDR3 DNA sequence: TGTGCCAGCAGTAAGGTACAGGGGAAGGATGAAAAACTGTTTTTT.

The chain has TRBV7-9 and TRBJ2-7; D may be TRBD1 (6 bases). V shed 4 bases and J shed 1 base, with 17 bases lying between them. Germline CDR1 reads SEHNR; CDR2 reads FQNEAQ (reference sequence). This CDR3 region has 16 residues. The CDR3 bases are TGTGCCAGCAGCTCGACGCAGGGGAAGCAATCCTACGAGCAGTACTTC. Encoded protein: CASSSTQGKQSYEQYF.

The chain links TRBV7-3 to TRBJ2-2, with 9 bases identical to TRBD2. Germline trimming cut 0 bases from V and 9 bases from J; bases unmatched to any gene: 17. The germline gives CDR1 SGHTA, CDR2 FQGTGA. The length of the CDR3 is 19 residues. The CDR3 DNA sequence: TGTGCCAGCAGCTTAACGTTCGGCGGGACTAGCTCCGACCGCAGGGAGCTGTTTTTT. Translating it yields CASSLTFGGTSSDRRELFF.

This clone appeared a single time. This chain links TRBV7-9 with TRBJ1-1, with 11 bases that match TRBD1. The junction had 5 bases not matched to a gene; V was cut back by 8 bases and J by 6 bases. Germline CDR1 SEHNR, CDR2 FQNEAQ (reference sequence). The CDR3 spans 13 residues. This CDR3 is CASRPGQGAEAFF. CDR3 in DNA: TGTGCCAGCCGCCCGGGACAGGGGGCTGAAGCTTTCTTT. Based on the CDR3 plus reference TRBV7-9 and TRBJ1-1, the full variable domain is DTGVSQNPRHKITKRGQNVTFRCDPISEHNRLYWYRQTLGQGPEFLTYFQNEAQLEKSRLLSDRFSAERPKGSFSTLEIQRTEQGDSAMYLCASRPGQGAEAFFGQGTRLTVV.

On this clone itself: Other DNA sequences in the same sample also yield this CDR3. This sequence joins TRBV7-9 and TRBJ2-1; 9 bases map to TRBD2. Germline CDR1 reads SEHNR; CDR2 reads FQNEAQ (reference sequence). The CDR3 is made up of 13 amino acids. Trimming took 3 bases from V and 7 from J; bases not matched to a gene: 1. As DNA, the CDR3 is TGTGCCAGCAGCTTGGGACTAGCTAATGAGCAGTTCTTC. This sequence encodes CASSLGLANEQFF.

The rearrangement links TRBV19 to TRBJ2-3; TRBD2 matches at 7 bases. From germline, CDR1 is LNHDA and CDR2 SQIVND (reference sequence). The V and J ends lost 2 bases and 3 bases, in that order; junction bases with no gene match: 8. The CDR3 sequence is 16 residues long. CDR3 sequence: CASSIRFLAVTDTQYF. The CDR3 bases are TGTGCCAGTAGTATACGATTCCTAGCGGTTACAGATACGCAGTATTTT.

With respect to this clone: Other DNA sequences from this sample encode an identical CDR3 as well. The chain is built from TRBV29-1 and TRBJ1-5; TRBD1 might be the D (5 bases). There are 13 residues in the CDR3. Germline V CDR1 and CDR2: SQVTM, ANQGSEA. Trimming took 4 bases from V and 2 from J, leaving 9 bases between them. The CDR3 DNA sequence: TGCAGCGTTGCCCCGGGGGGCAATCAGCCCCAGCATTTT. Translated, it gives CSVAPGGNQPQHF.

The chain joins TRBV7-9 to TRBJ2-7; weak D call: TRBD2 (7 bases). The ends were cut back, 5 bases at V and 2 bases at J, with 16 bases in the middle. The germline V gene has CDR1 SEHNR and CDR2 FQNEAQ (reference sequence). The CDR3 is made up of 15 amino acids. The chain's CDR3 is CASSPLAGAAYEQYF. For the CDR3, the DNA is TGTGCCAGCAGCCCTCTGGCGGGGGCGGCCTACGAGCAGTACTTC.

The J gene is TRBJ2-1, the V gene TRBV28; 14 bases map to TRBD2. Germline loops: CDR1 MDHEN, CDR2 SYDVKM. The ends lost 3 bases at V and 8 bases at J; junction bases unmatched: 3. The CDR3 spans 15 residues. The CDR3 spells CASSLGTSGSDEQFF. The CDR3 DNA reads as TGTGCCAGCAGTTTGGGGACTAGCGGGAGCGATGAGCAGTTCTTC.